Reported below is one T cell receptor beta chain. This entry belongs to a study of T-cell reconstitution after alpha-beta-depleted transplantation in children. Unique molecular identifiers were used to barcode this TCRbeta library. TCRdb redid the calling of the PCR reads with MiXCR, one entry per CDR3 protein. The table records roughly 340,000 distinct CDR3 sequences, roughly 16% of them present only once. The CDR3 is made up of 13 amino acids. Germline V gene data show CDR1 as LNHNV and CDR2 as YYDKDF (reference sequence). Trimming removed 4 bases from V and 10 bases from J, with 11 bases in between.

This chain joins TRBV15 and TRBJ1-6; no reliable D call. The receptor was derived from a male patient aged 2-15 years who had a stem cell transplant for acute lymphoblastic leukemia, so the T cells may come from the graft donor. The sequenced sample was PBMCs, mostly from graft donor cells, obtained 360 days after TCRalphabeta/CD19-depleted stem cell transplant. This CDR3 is CATSTANASPLHF. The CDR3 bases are TGTGCCACCAGCACGGCCAACGCCTCACCCCTCCACTTT.